These 30 T cell receptor beta chains came from one sample sequenced in a study of T cell repertoires in cytomegalovirus infection. TCRdb called the reads again in MiXCR, with one record for every CDR3 protein. This repertoire shows around 310,000 distinct CDR3 sequences, roughly a sixth found once; its top ten account for more than 10%. Sequencing was carried out using PBMCs. These receptors came from a human donor in good health (CMV status not recorded). Some clones in this sample may be carry-over from other donors' samples.

This clonotype has at least ten counts. This sequence joins TRBV12-3 or TRBV12-4 and TRBJ1-1; unclear D gene. The CDR3 consists of 15 residues. Trimming removed 5 bases at V and 0 bases at J, with 13 bases between. This chain's CDR3 is CASSIVGVVNTEAFF. CDR3 nucleotides: TGTGCCAGCAGTATCGTGGGCGTGGTGAACACTGAAGCTTTCTTT.

This clonotype has ten or more counts. The rearrangement links TRBV7-2 to TRBJ1-5; possibly TRBD1 for D (5 bases). The CDR3 is 16 residues long. Germline CDR1 reads SGHTA; CDR2 reads FQGNSA. The ends were cut back, 1 base at V and 2 bases at J, with 12 bases in the middle. The CDR3 is CASSLEAGGGNQPQHF. CDR3 sequence (DNA): TGTGCCAGCAGCTTAGAGGCGGGGGGTGGCAATCAGCCCCAGCATTTT. The full variable domain, its missing parts supplied by reference TRBV7-2 and TRBJ1-5, is GAGVSQSPSNKVTEKGKDVELRCDPISGHTALYWYRQSLGQGLEFLIYFQGNSAPDKSGLPSDRFSAERTGGSVSTLTIQRTQQEDSAVYLCASSLEAGGGNQPQHFGDGTRLSIL.

The genes are TRBV12-3 or TRBV12-4 and TRBJ2-5; no clear D. The CDR3 is 15 residues long. V was pared by 6 bases and J by 0 bases, with 14 bases between. For the CDR3, the DNA is TGTGCCAGCAGCCTCTTCCTAGGGTACCAAGAGACCCAGTACTTC. It translates to CASSLFLGYQETQYF.

In this sample, this clonotype turned up many times. This chain uses TRBV7-9 with TRBJ2-1; TRBD2 agrees at 13 bases. Germline V CDR1 and CDR2: SEHNR, FQNEAQ (reference sequence). CDR3 length: 18 amino acids. Losses at the gene ends were 3 bases for V and 0 bases for J; bases not matched to a gene: 5. CDR3 nucleotide sequence: TGTGCCAGCAGCTTGCACAGGACTAGCGGGGGCTCCTACAATGAGCAGTTCTTC. It specifies CASSLHRTSGGSYNEQFF.

A few counts support this clonotype. The CDR3 region is CASSLEGGLQGRYSTDTQYF. The CDR3 DNA is TGCGCCAGCAGCTTGGAAGGTGGATTGCAGGGCAGATATAGCACAGATACGCAGTATTTT. The genes are TRBV5-1 and TRBJ2-3; maybe TRBD1 (5 bases). Trimming left V 0 bases short and J 0 bases short, with 23 bases between. The V gene's germline CDR1 is SGHRS and CDR2 YFSETQ. The CDR3 has 20 residues.

The table lists this clonotype with a few counts. V usage is TRBV7-3 and J usage is TRBJ1-4, with 8 bases matching TRBD1. This CDR3 has 14 residues. V gave up 3 bases and J gave up 7 bases; unmatched junction bases: 4. Per the germline V gene, CDR1 is SGHTA and CDR2 is FQGTGA. Here the CDR3 reads CASSLTGESEKLFF. CDR3 DNA: TGTGCCAGCAGCTTGACAGGGGAGAGTGAAAAACTGTTTTTT.

There are many counts of this clonotype. The rearrangement joins TRBV7-2 to TRBJ2-7; TRBD1 or TRBD2 may be the D gene (6 bases each). V lost 5 bases, J lost 4 bases, and 15 bases lay in between. The length of the CDR3 is 14 residues. CDR1 is SGHTA and CDR2 is FQGNSA in the germline V gene. The CDR3 region has the DNA TGTGCCAGCAGCCCAGACAAGGGGGGTTACGAGCAGTACTTC. Its translation is CASSPDKGGYEQYF.

This clonotype appeared many times. The chain carries TRBV28 and TRBJ1-4; a weak D match, TRBD1 (5 bases). The CDR3 runs 15 residues. CDR1 is MDHEN, CDR2 SYDVKM, per germline. Trimming stripped 4 bases from V and 8 bases from J, with 17 bases between. The CDR3 nucleotides read TGTGCCAGCAGTTCTGTTTCCAGGGTGCGGGAAAAACTGTTTTTT. It yields the protein CASSSVSRVREKLFF.

The genes are TRBV20-1 and TRBJ2-7; 10 bases are a match to TRBD1. Germline values: CDR1 DFQATT, CDR2 SNEGSKA (reference sequence). The CDR3 runs 12 residues. V gave up 4 bases and J gave up 6 bases; unmatched junction bases: 3. DNA for the CDR3: TGCAGTGCTACCCGACAGGGGGCCGAGCAGTACTTC. This sequence encodes CSATRQGAEQYF.

This clonotype was counted at least ten times. The chain combines TRBV7-2 with TRBJ1-2, with 9 bases aligning to TRBD1. Germline lookup yields CDR1 SGHTA and CDR2 FQGNSA. The CDR3 runs 15 residues. V shed 5 bases and J 4 bases; nucleotides not matched to a gene: 8. CDR3: CASSASGQGPYGYTF. The CDR3 nucleotides read TGTGCCAGCAGCGCGTCGGGACAGGGCCCCTATGGCTACACCTTC.

The V call is TRBV4-1, the J call TRBJ2-5; D gene unclear. V lost 4 bases to trimming and J lost 3 bases, with 18 bases between them. CDR1 and CDR2 (germline): MGHRA, YSYEKL. The CDR3 runs to 16 residues. The CDR3 protein is CASSPHLRTAEETQYF. As DNA, the CDR3 is TGCGCCAGCAGCCCACACCTAAGAACCGCCGAAGAGACCCAGTACTTC.

This clonotype came up many times. The V and J genes are TRBV7-2 and TRBJ2-1, with 12 bases that match TRBD2. Germline V lookup: CDR1 SGHTA, CDR2 FQGNSA. The CDR3 has 15 amino acids. The trim removed 5 bases at V and 8 bases at J, leaving 7 bases unmatched. CDR3 amino acids: CASSPASGGVDEQFF. CDR3 sequence (DNA): TGTGCCAGCAGCCCGGCTAGCGGGGGGGTGGATGAGCAGTTCTTC.

This clonotype was detected many times. The chain has TRBV11-3 and TRBJ2-5, with D perhaps being TRBD1 or TRBD2 (6 bases each). The CDR3 contains 14 residues. CDR1 and CDR2 from the germline V gene are SGHNT and YENEEA. V was shortened by 2 bases and J by 4 bases, with 11 bases between the two germline ends. The CDR3: CASSLRQEGETQYF. The CDR3 coding sequence is TGTGCCAGCAGCTTAAGACAGGAGGGAGAGACCCAGTACTTC.

This clonotype has just a few counts. This chain joins TRBV5-1 and TRBJ1-5, with unresolved D. The CDR3 is 15 residues long. The V gene's germline CDR1 is SGHRS and CDR2 YFSETQ. Trimming left V 0 bases short and J 2 bases short, with 9 bases between. The CDR3 nucleotides read TGCGCCAGCAGCTTGGAAGGCAGTGGCAATCAGCCCCAGCATTTT. Translation: CASSLEGSGNQPQHF.

This clonotype showed up many times. V usage is TRBV5-4 and J usage is TRBJ2-7; 8 bases agree with TRBD2. There are 15 residues in the CDR3. With V trimmed by 0 bases and J by 2 bases, 4 bases remained unmatched. Germline-derived CDR1 and CDR2 are SGHNT and YYREEE (reference sequence). This CDR3 is CASSLATSGPYEQYF. Written as DNA, the CDR3 is TGTGCCAGCAGCTTGGCTACTAGCGGCCCCTACGAGCAGTACTTC.

This clonotype showed up just a few times. J is TRBJ1-2 and V is TRBV7-6; the D gene is possibly TRBD1 (6 bases). Germline CDR1 is SGHVS and CDR2 is FNYEAQ. Trimming pared 1 base from V and 6 bases from J, leaving 12 bases between. The CDR3 covers 14 residues. This CDR3 reads CASSLVQGGDGYTF. The CDR3 bases are TGTGCCAGCAGCTTAGTACAGGGAGGGGATGGCTACACCTTC. The full variable domain, rest sourced from reference TRBV7-6 and TRBJ1-2, is GAGVSQSPRYKVTKRGQDVALRCDPISGHVSLYWYRQALGQGPEFLTYFNYEAQQDKSGLPNDRFSAERPEGSISTLTIQRTEQRDSAMYRCASSLVQGGDGYTFGSGTRLTVV.

This clonotype was found a few times. V and J are TRBV18 and TRBJ1-2; D remains ambiguous. There are 16 residues in the CDR3. CDR1 and CDR2 (germline): KGHSH, LQKENI. Trimming removed 2 bases at V and 3 bases at J, with 16 bases between. The chain's CDR3 is CASSPAGPSPDYGYTF. CDR3 nucleotides: TGTGCCAGCTCACCAGCTGGGCCTTCTCCGGACTATGGCTACACCTTC.

This clonotype occurred a few times. The rearrangement joins TRBV11-2 to TRBJ2-7; TRBD1 matches 7 bases. CDR1 is SGHAT and CDR2 is FQNNGV in the germline V gene. The CDR3 has 15 amino acids. Trimming took 1 base from V and 5 from J; bases not matched to a gene: 8. This CDR3 is CASSLAGGEGDEQYF. DNA of the CDR3: TGTGCCAGCAGCTTAGCAGGGGGTGAGGGCGACGAGCAGTACTTC.

This clonotype has a count of ten or more. The V call is TRBV7-2, the J call TRBJ2-7; no firm D call. V lost 2 bases and J lost 3, with 2 bases in between. The CDR3 runs to 11 residues. CDR1 and CDR2 (germline): SGHTA, FQGNSA. DNA of the CDR3: TGTGCCAGCAGCTTACACTACGAGCAGTACTTC. Its protein product is CASSLHYEQYF. The whole variable domain, remainder taken from reference TRBV7-2 and TRBJ2-7, is GAGVSQSPSNKVTEKGKDVELRCDPISGHTALYWYRQSLGQGLEFLIYFQGNSAPDKSGLPSDRFSAERTGGSVSTLTIQRTQQEDSAVYLCASSLHYEQYFGPGTRLTVT.

This clonotype was observed many times. The chain has TRBV7-9 and TRBJ2-7; D is ambiguous. With 4 bases removed from V and 7 bases from J, the gap between germline ends came to 11 bases. The CDR3 loop spans 12 amino acids. From germline, CDR1 is SEHNR and CDR2 FQNEAQ (reference sequence). CDR3 DNA: TGTGCCAGCAGCTCCGTAACAATGGAGCAGTACTTC. Residues: CASSSVTMEQYF.

This clonotype was detected many times. The chain joins TRBV12-3 or TRBV12-4 to TRBJ1-4; TRBD1 is a possible D gene (5 bases). The CDR3 sequence is 14 residues long. V shed 0 bases and J shed 8 bases, with 10 bases lying between them. CDR3 coding DNA: TGTGCCAGCAGTTTAGCTGGGACGAAGGAAAAACTGTTTTTT. Protein product: CASSLAGTKEKLFF.

The J gene is TRBJ1-6, the V gene TRBV11-2, with 8 bases lining up with TRBD1. This CDR3 has 17 amino acids. V lost 3 bases to trimming and J lost 0 bases; unmatched junction nucleotides: 4. CDR1 SGHAT and CDR2 FQNNGV come from the germline V gene. The CDR3 bases are TGTGCCAGCAGCTTGGGGGGACAGGTCTCCTATAATTCACCCCTCCACTTT. Protein: CASSLGGQVSYNSPLHF.

This clonotype has at least ten counts. The gene calls are TRBV7-2 and TRBJ2-6, with 11 bases matching TRBD2. Germline CDR1 and CDR2: SGHTA and FQGNSA. The V and J ends lost 5 bases and 3 bases, in that order; junction bases with no gene match: 9. This CDR3 contains 18 residues. The CDR3 DNA reads as TGTGCCAGCAGCCCAGCGACTAGCGGGGCGGGTGGGGCCAACGTCCTGACTTTC. This sequence encodes CASSPATSGAGGANVLTF.

There are a few counts of this clonotype. This sequence joins TRBV19 and TRBJ2-2, with 8 bases fitting TRBD1. With 6 bases clipped from V and 6 bases from J, the junction kept 6 bases outside the gene matches. The CDR3 sequence is 14 residues long. Germline assignment: CDR1 LNHDA and CDR2 SQIVND (reference sequence). The CDR3 bases are TGTGCCAGTAGATACAGGGGGGAAGCCGGGGAGCTGTTTTTT. Protein product: CASRYRGEAGELFF.

This clonotype was picked up a small number of times. The chain recombines TRBV6-5 with TRBJ2-3; TRBD2 matches at 12 bases. Germline CDR1 and CDR2: MNHEY and SVGAGI. Trimming took 0 bases from V and 5 from J; bases not matched to a gene: 6. This CDR3 has 17 amino acids. CDR3 protein: CASSYSMTSGGKDTQYF. The CDR3 DNA sequence: TGTGCCAGCAGTTACTCGATGACTAGCGGGGGAAAAGATACGCAGTATTTT.

The J gene is TRBJ1-2, the V gene TRBV5-6, with D possibly being TRBD1 (6 bases). The CDR3 runs to 15 residues. Germline CDR1 SGHDT, CDR2 YYEEEE. V was clipped by 6 bases and J by 1 base, with 16 bases between them. The CDR3, as DNA: TGTGCCAGCAACGGACAGCACAACTATAACTATGGCTACACCTTC. Its protein product is CASNGQHNYNYGYTF.

V is TRBV7-9 and J is TRBJ2-7, with D possibly being TRBD1 (6 bases). The CDR3 length is 13 residues. The V end was cut by 6 bases, the J end by 0 bases, with 9 bases between. The V gene's germline CDR1 is SEHNR and CDR2 FQNEAQ (reference sequence). The CDR3 bases are TGTGCCAGCAGGGGGGACACCTCCTACGAGCAGTACTTC. This encodes CASRGDTSYEQYF.

This sequence joins TRBV12-3 or TRBV12-4 and TRBJ1-4; D is perhaps TRBD1 (6 bases). CDR3 length equals 15 residues. V shed 6 bases and J shed 5 bases, with 16 bases lying between them. CDR3: CASSASGTRNEKLFF. As DNA, the CDR3 is TGTGCCAGCAGCGCATCCGGGACAAGAAATGAAAAACTGTTTTTT.

This clonotype has a handful of counts. The chain employs TRBV28 and TRBJ1-5, with TRBD1 identical over 7 bases. Germline values: CDR1 MDHEN, CDR2 SYDVKM. The CDR3 sequence is 14 residues long. Germline trimming cut 9 bases from V and 3 bases from J; bases unmatched to any gene: 8. The CDR3 DNA reads TGTGCCAGTTTTGAGGGACAGTACAATCAGCCCCAGCATTTT. Translating gives CASFEGQYNQPQHF.

This rearrangement joins TRBV7-4 to TRBJ1-2; a weak D match, TRBD1 (6 bases). V was clipped by 0 bases and J by 8 bases, with 13 bases between them. The CDR3 totals 14 residues. The germline gives CDR1 SGHVT, CDR2 SQSDAQ. CDR3: CASSLAFQGKGYTF. The DNA of the CDR3 is TGTGCCAGCAGCTTAGCGTTCCAGGGGAAAGGCTACACCTTC.